One sample yielded the 10 T cell receptor beta chains listed below, sequenced in a study of CD8 T cells in Susac syndrome. Roughly 0.45 to 1 ug RNA was reverse transcribed with random hexamers. In TCRdb, the immunoSEQ multiplex PCR reads were re-called with MiXCR into one record per CDR3 protein. The table lists tens of thousands of distinct CDR3 sequences, approximately 96% of them singletons. Specimen: CD8+ T cells from PBMCs. All receptors derive from a human donor with Susac syndrome.

This chain links TRBV5-6 with TRBJ1-2; D remains ambiguous. V lost 1 base and J 7 bases, leaving 14 bases between the germline ends. Germline loops: CDR1 SGHDT, CDR2 YYEEEE. This CDR3 has 14 amino acids. The CDR3 DNA sequence: TGTGCCAGCAGCTTGTGGGAAAAGGGTTCTGGCTACACCTTC. As protein: CASSLWEKGSGYTF.

This clonotype was detected only once. This chain's CDR3 is CASSSFAGANVLTF. The CDR3 nucleotides are TGTGCCAGCAGCTCTTTCGCTGGGGCCAACGTCCTGACTTTC. V gene TRBV7-2 combines with J gene TRBJ2-6, with D uncertain. Trimming shortened V by 4 bases and J by 2 bases, and 6 bases separated the two germline ends. The CDR3 has 14 residues. The germline CDR1 and CDR2 sequences are SGHTA and FQGNSA.

This chain links TRBV20-1 with TRBJ1-1, with a weak D call TRBD1 (6 bases). V dropped 6 bases and J dropped 7 bases, with 21 bases sitting between them. CDR3 length equals 14 residues. Germline CDR1 reads DFQATT; CDR2 reads SNEGSKA (reference sequence). CDR3 DNA sequence: TGCAGTGCCCACCCGAGGGGGAGGTGGAGTGAAGCTTTCTTT. As protein: CSAHPRGRWSEAFF.

The chain employs TRBV7-6 and TRBJ2-2, with TRBD1 matching 8 bases. Germline loops: CDR1 SGHVS, CDR2 FNYEAQ. The CDR3 loop spans 15 amino acids. Trimming at V came to 4 bases and at J to 4 bases, leaving 5 bases not matched to a gene. In nucleotides, the CDR3 is TGTGCCAGCAGCTCTTTTACAGGGGGCACCGGGGAGCTGTTTTTT. Translation gives CASSSFTGGTGELFF.

The rearrangement links TRBV27 to TRBJ1-6; no firm D call. Trimming stripped 7 bases from V and 5 bases from J, with 12 bases between. CDR3 length: 14 amino acids. The germline V gene encodes CDR1 MNHEY and CDR2 SMNVEV (reference sequence). In DNA, the CDR3 is TGTGCCAGCAAGCGGGCAGCCGATAATTCACCCCTCCACTTT. It translates to CASKRAADNSPLHF.

V usage is TRBV5-1 and J usage is TRBJ1-1; TRBD1 is a possible D gene (5 bases). Trimming pared 0 bases from V and 5 bases from J, leaving 20 bases between. Germline CDR1 and CDR2: SGHRS and YFSETQ. The CDR3 totals 17 residues. CDR3 loop: CASSLEEGRRGWTEAFF. The DNA of the CDR3 is TGCGCCAGCAGCTTGGAAGAGGGGCGACGGGGATGGACTGAAGCTTTCTTT. The entire variable domain, with the rest obtained from reference TRBV5-1 and TRBJ1-1, is as follows: KAGVTQTPRYLIKTRGQQVTLSCSPISGHRSVSWYQQTPGQGLQFLFEYFSETQRNKGNFPGRFSGRQFSNSRSEMNVSTLELGDSALYLCASSLEEGRRGWTEAFFGQGTRLTVV.

The chain uses TRBV7-6 and TRBJ1-1; tentative D call: TRBD1 (5 bases). The V gene lost 5 bases and the J gene lost 4 bases, with 14 bases spanning the gap. Germline loops: CDR1 SGHVS, CDR2 FNYEAQ. The CDR3 has 14 residues. Here the CDR3 reads CASSPIGTGTEAFF. CDR3 in DNA: TGTGCCAGCAGCCCCATCGGGACCGGCACTGAAGCTTTCTTT.

The chain is built from TRBV7-2 and TRBJ1-2, with D uncertain. V lost 0 bases, J lost 4 bases, and 15 bases lay in between. Germline CDR1 and CDR2: SGHTA and FQGNSA. The CDR3 covers 16 residues. CDR3 in amino acids: CASSLARGGMSYGYTF. The CDR3 DNA sequence: TGTGCCAGCAGCTTAGCGCGAGGAGGGATGAGCTATGGCTACACCTTC.

This chain links TRBV28 with TRBJ2-3, with D perhaps TRBD2 (5 bases). CDR1 is MDHEN and CDR2 is SYDVKM in the germline V gene. The CDR3 runs 15 residues. The V end was cut by 10 bases, the J end by 4 bases, with 21 bases between. For the CDR3, the DNA is TGTGCCACCTTACCCACATTCGGACTCCCAGATACGCAGTATTTT. Protein: CATLPTFGLPDTQYF.

The chain carries TRBV7-9 and TRBJ1-2; D perhaps matches TRBD1 (5 bases). CDR1 and CDR2 (germline): SEHNR, FQNEAQ (reference sequence). V lost 5 bases to trimming and J lost 4 bases, with 17 bases between them. CDR3 length: 15 amino acids. The CDR3 protein is CASSLIGTDFYGYTF. In DNA, the CDR3 is TGTGCCAGCAGCCTTATTGGGACGGACTTCTATGGCTACACCTTC.